A selection of T cell receptor beta chains follows, all from one sample in a study of T-cell memory formation after mild COVID-19. TCRdb independently ran MiXCR on the 5' RACE reads; one entry per CDR3 protein. The sample records around 510,000 distinct CDR3 sequences, about 20% being singletons. The specimen sequenced was PBMCs or a T cell subset sorted from them (not recorded which). The receptors were sampled from an adult woman who had mild COVID-19 (a few samples of this study predate the infection). Cell type and time point are not known. The CDR3 runs from the conserved cysteine through the conserved F or W. Each record gives: V gene, D gene, clone size, J gene, CDR3 protein, CDR3 DNA. The D gene is left open where the match is weak. The size field is filled for only some rows; it gives once, few, many or a size class.

TRBV5-1	NA	many	TRBJ2-2	CASSLGRNTGELFF	TGTGCCAGCAGCTTAGGCCGGAACACCGGGGAGCTGTTTTTT
TRBV9	NA	few	TRBJ2-7	CASSVEATKLSYEQYF	TGTGCCAGCAGCGTAGAAGCGACAAAGCTCTCCTACGAGCAGTACTTC
TRBV29-1	TRBD1	few	TRBJ1-5	CSVGETGNGQPQHF	TGCAGCGTTGGCGAGACAGGGAACGGTCAGCCCCAGCATTTT
TRBV7-9	NA	NA	TRBJ1-6	CASSLAVRGYPNSPLHF	TGTGCCAGCAGCTTAGCCGTGCGGGGTTACCCTAATTCACCCCTCCACTTT
TRBV9	NA	few	TRBJ2-2	CASSEGGVPGELFF	TGTGCCAGCAGCGAGGGGGGGGTGCCCGGGGAGCTGTTTTTT
TRBV6-6	NA	few	TRBJ2-2	CASSSQTDIPLNTGELFF	TGTGCCAGCAGTTCCCAAACGGACATCCCCTTGAACACCGGGGAGCTGTTTTTT
TRBV7-9	NA	NA	TRBJ2-5	CASSFGWTGEWTQYF	TGTGCCAGCAGCTTTGGATGGACTGGCGAATGGACCCAGTACTTC
TRBV7-7	NA	NA	TRBJ1-4	CASSLAWARCLNEKLFF	TGTGCCAGCAGCTTAGCTTGGGCCAGGTGCCTAAATGAAAAACTGTTTTTT
TRBV7-3	NA	NA	TRBJ2-3	CASSPIPSTGAQYF	TGTGCCAGCAGCCCAATACCCTCGACGGGGGCGCAGTATTTT
TRBV27	TRBD1	few	TRBJ1-2	CASSSGTGGADYGYTF	TGTGCCAGCAGTTCCGGGACAGGGGGCGCGGACTATGGCTACACCTTC
TRBV7-3	TRBD1	few	TRBJ2-2	CASSPGTGANTGELFF	TGTGCCAGCAGCCCCGGGACAGGGGCGAACACCGGGGAGCTGTTTTTT
TRBV30	NA	NA	TRBJ2-3	CAWSVLGADTQYF	TGTGCCTGGAGTGTACTCGGGGCAGATACGCAGTATTTT
TRBV6-5	TRBD2	NA	TRBJ2-2	CASAELAGAGELFF	TGTGCCAGCGCCGAACTAGCGGGAGCTGGGGAGCTGTTTTTT
TRBV19	NA	NA	TRBJ1-5	CASNSGGGRQPQHF	TGTGCCAGTAACTCCGGGGGCGGGCGTCAGCCCCAGCATTTT
TRBV20-1	NA	once	TRBJ2-7	CSARDHDLGSEQYF	TGCAGTGCTAGAGATCACGACTTGGGGAGCGAGCAGTACTTC
TRBV12-3/TRBV12-4	NA	few	TRBJ2-1	CASTLFGFTYHRDTWDEQFF	TGTGCCAGCACCCTGTTTGGGTTTACTTACCACCGGGACACCTGGGATGAGCAGTTCTTC
TRBV5-6	NA	few	TRBJ2-1	CASSSLSSYNEQFF	TGTGCCAGCAGCTCCCTGAGCTCCTACAATGAGCAGTTCTTC
TRBV12-3/TRBV12-4	TRBD2	many	TRBJ2-3	CASSLSSGGGDTQYF	TGTGCCAGCAGTTTATCCAGCGGGGGTGGAGATACGCAGTATTTT
TRBV24-1	NA	few	TRBJ1-2	CATSDQDRAYGYTF	TGTGCCACCAGTGATCAGGACAGAGCCTATGGCTACACCTTC
TRBV5-1	TRBD2	few	TRBJ2-3	CASSFGLAGPSFTDTQYF	TGCGCCAGCAGCTTCGGACTAGCGGGACCTTCCTTCACAGATACGCAGTATTTT
TRBV9	TRBD1	NA	TRBJ2-2	CASSVEDRGHTGELFF	TGTGCCAGCAGCGTAGAGGACAGGGGGCACACCGGGGAGCTGTTTTTT
TRBV4-3	TRBD2	NA	TRBJ2-1	CASSPRGAGGNEQFF	TGCGCCAGCAGCCCCCGCGGCGCGGGAGGCAATGAGCAGTTCTTC
TRBV7-9	NA	few	TRBJ1-1	CASRDVLEAFF	TGTGCCAGCCGGGACGTCCTGGAGGCTTTCTTT
TRBV28	TRBD2	few	TRBJ2-1	CASSGEGRSNNEQFF	TGTGCCAGCAGTGGGGAGGGGCGAAGCAACAATGAGCAGTTCTTC
TRBV5-1	NA	few	TRBJ2-7	CASSLGRQVNEQYF	TGCGCCAGCAGCTTGGGGCGTCAGGTAAACGAGCAGTACTTC
TRBV14	NA	NA	TRBJ2-7	CASSLPDGKGTYEQYF	TGTGCCAGCAGCCTCCCCGATGGCAAGGGAACCTACGAGCAGTACTTC
TRBV7-9	NA	NA	TRBJ1-5	CASSLADRSGQPQHF	TGTGCCAGCAGCTTAGCAGACAGGAGCGGCCAGCCCCAGCATTTT
TRBV20-1	TRBD2	NA	TRBJ2-7	CSARDPTSGRAEQYF	TGCAGTGCTAGAGACCCGACTAGCGGGAGGGCCGAGCAGTACTTC
TRBV12-3/TRBV12-4	TRBD2	few	TRBJ2-1	CASRPSGGYNEQFF	TGTGCCAGCAGGCCTAGCGGGGGTTACAATGAGCAGTTCTTC
TRBV20-1	TRBD2	NA	TRBJ2-5	CSARGTSEKQETQYF	TGCAGTGCTAGAGGGACTAGCGAAAAACAAGAGACCCAGTACTTC
TRBV5-8	NA	NA	TRBJ2-5	CASSFGLLSETQYF	TGTGCCAGCAGCTTTGGACTCCTGTCGGAGACCCAGTACTTC
TRBV10-3	NA	NA	TRBJ1-2	CAISPGPGGEGYTF	TGTGCCATCAGCCCGGGGCCGGGGGGAGAAGGCTACACCTTC
TRBV7-3	NA	NA	TRBJ2-1	CASSPTRPQDRNEQFF	TGTGCCAGCAGCCCAACAAGACCCCAAGACCGTAATGAGCAGTTCTTC
TRBV6-1	NA	NA	TRBJ2-7	CATSSVGSSYEQYF	TGTGCCACGTCATCCGTGGGGAGCTCCTACGAGCAGTACTTC
TRBV6-2/TRBV6-3	TRBD1	few	TRBJ2-7	CASTKRPPGQGKGEYEQYF	TGTGCCAGCACCAAACGCCCCCCGGGACAGGGAAAAGGGGAATACGAGCAGTACTTC
TRBV14	NA	NA	TRBJ2-1	CASSQPRGLYNEQFF	TGTGCCAGCAGCCAACCGCGGGGCCTCTACAATGAGCAGTTCTTC
TRBV5-1	NA	NA	TRBJ1-2	CASSFLPQPNYGYTF	TGCGCCAGCAGCTTTCTTCCTCAGCCTAACTATGGCTACACCTTC
TRBV6-1	NA	many	TRBJ2-5	CASSGEARRKTQYF	TGTGCCAGCAGTGGGGAGGCGCGCCGAAAGACCCAGTACTTC
TRBV9	TRBD1	NA	TRBJ1-2	CASSLKTGTGGYDGYTF	TGTGCCAGCAGCTTAAAAACCGGGACAGGGGGCTATGATGGCTACACCTTC
TRBV7-8	NA	many	TRBJ2-1	CASSTSARRGNEQFF	TGTGCCAGCAGCACTTCTGCACGGAGGGGCAATGAGCAGTTCTTC
TRBV6-5	TRBD1	NA	TRBJ2-3	CASSANRGYTQYF	TGTGCCAGCAGTGCCAACAGGGGGTATACGCAGTATTTT
TRBV4-2	TRBD2	many	TRBJ2-3	CASSQASGGALDTQYF	TGTGCCAGCAGCCAAGCTAGCGGGGGGGCCCTCGATACGCAGTATTTT
TRBV2	TRBD1	NA	TRBJ2-3	CASSQRSGQSVHTQYF	TGTGCCAGCTCCCAAAGGTCGGGACAGTCCGTTCATACGCAGTATTTT
TRBV5-1	TRBD2	many	TRBJ2-3	CASSPQPGLGVDTQYF	TGCGCCAGCAGCCCCCAACCGGGACTAGGGGTAGATACGCAGTATTTT
TRBV18	NA	NA	TRBJ1-1	CASSPGRQEVSTEAFF	TGTGCCAGCTCACCGGGGCGTCAGGAGGTGAGCACTGAAGCTTTCTTT
TRBV5-5	NA	NA	TRBJ2-7	CASSLTGTTYEQYF	TGTGCCAGCAGCTTGACAGGGACTACCTACGAGCAGTACTTC
TRBV5-1	TRBD1	once	TRBJ1-6	CASRRDRGNSPLHF	TGCGCCAGCAGAAGGGACAGGGGTAATTCACCCCTCCACTTT
TRBV5-1	TRBD1	few	TRBJ2-2	CASSTQGANGELFF	TGCGCCAGCAGCACACAGGGGGCGAACGGGGAGCTGTTTTTT
TRBV20-1	NA	NA	TRBJ2-1	CSARAGGQSSYNEQFF	TGCAGTGCTAGAGCTGGGGGTCAGAGCTCCTACAATGAGCAGTTCTTC
TRBV4-1	NA	few	TRBJ1-6	CASSQGSPRGLNSPLHF	TGCGCCAGCAGCCAAGGCTCTCCCCGGGGCCTAAATTCACCCCTCCACTTT
TRBV20-1	NA	NA	TRBJ1-5	CSAVTGGIYSNQPQHF	TGCAGTGCTGTCACGGGGGGTATTTATAGCAATCAGCCCCAGCATTTT
TRBV18	NA	NA	TRBJ2-7	CASSPRADSSYEQYF	TGTGCCAGCTCACCGAGGGCAGATTCCTCCTACGAGCAGTACTTC
TRBV20-1	NA	NA	TRBJ2-5	CSARVRETQYF	TGCAGTGCTAGAGTTAGAGAGACCCAGTACTTC
TRBV14	NA	NA	TRBJ2-1	CASSQLGWIEKGYRGQFF	TGTGCCAGCAGCCAATTGGGGTGGATAGAAAAGGGGTACCGTGGGCAGTTCTTC
TRBV18	TRBD1	NA	TRBJ2-2	CASSLATGANTGELFF	TGTGCCAGCTCACTCGCGACAGGGGCGAACACCGGGGAGCTGTTTTTT
TRBV20-1	NA	NA	TRBJ2-4	CSAPGQGENIQYF	TGCAGTGCTCCAGGTCAGGGCGAAAACATTCAGTACTTC
TRBV6-5	TRBD2	NA	TRBJ2-7	CASSPGTSRYEQYF	TGTGCCAGCAGTCCCGGGACTAGTAGGTACGAGCAGTACTTC
TRBV5-1	NA	few	TRBJ2-7	CASSGRDKSYEQYF	TGCGCCAGCAGCGGCCGGGACAAGTCCTACGAGCAGTACTTC
TRBV7-2	TRBD2	NA	TRBJ2-3	CASSLASGVSTDTQYF	TGTGCCAGCAGCCTCGCTAGCGGGGTAAGCACAGATACGCAGTATTTT